The source of this T cell receptor (beta chain) is a study of T cells after yellow fever vaccination. Study at large: The authors prepared low-cell-number fractions using SMART-Seq v4 Ultra Low Input.

The CDR3 has 13 residues. From germline, CDR1 is SNHLY and CDR2 FYNNEI. The J segment lost 9 bases and the V segment lost 6 bases, leaving 6 bases of the junction unmatched. Overall study findings and caveats: A large majority of primary-vaccination clones showed up again after the booster (96% CD4, roughly 88% CD8).

TCR cDNA was made by 5'RACE template switching, adding a universal primer site and UMIs. TCRdb itself ran the 5' RACE reads through MiXCR, one entry per CDR3 protein. The sample shows some 340,000 distinct CDR3 sequences, roughly a tenth of them seen only once. Concerning this clonotype: Its antigen remains unknown.

The receptor's source is a young man who received the YFV17D yellow fever vaccine. The genes are TRBV2 and TRBJ2-2; 8 bases align to TRBD1. The sample here was CD4+ T cells sorted from PBMCs, taken 45 days after the yellow fever booster vaccination. The CDR3 DNA reads as TGTGCCAGCAGGACAGGGGAAACCCGGGAGCTGTTTTTT. As protein: CASRTGETRELFF.